The next 32 T cell receptor beta chains were all read from a single sample in a study of molecular identifiers for immune sequencing clone quantification. From the PCR reads, TCRdb called clonotypes with MiXCR, one entry per CDR3 protein. Of 35,000 or so distinct CDR3 sequences listed, about a fifth are singletons. What was sequenced was naive CD8+ T cells from blood, with Jurkat cell RNA spiked in. Subset described: FACS-sorted CD8+CD4-CCR7+CD45RA+ naive T cells. The receptors originated from a human donor in good health. Some libraries in this study had Jurkat cell RNA spiked in.

As concerns this clonotype: Possible read error: a much larger clone is one base away. The V call is TRBV29-1, the J call TRBJ2-1, with D possibly TRBD2 on 6 matching bases. Germline V gives CDR1 SQVTM, CDR2 ANQGSEA. The CDR3 is 12 amino acids. V was shortened by 8 bases and J by 7 bases, with 15 bases between the two germline ends. CDR3 region: CSQSIGGNEQFF. CDR3 DNA: TGCAGCCAATCGATCGGGGGTAATGAGCAGTTCTTC.

This clonotype was seen many times. This chain connects TRBV7-2 to TRBJ1-5; 9 positions match TRBD1. J gave up 0 bases and V 0 bases, and 3 bases lay outside the gene matches. The CDR3 runs 17 residues. Germline lookup yields CDR1 SGHTA and CDR2 FQGNSA. The CDR3 bases are TGTGCCAGCAGCTTAGCCGGGACAGGGTATAGCAATCAGCCCCAGCATTTT. It is translated as CASSLAGTGYSNQPQHF. Combining the CDR3 with reference TRBV7-2 and TRBJ1-5 gives the whole variable domain GAGVSQSPSNKVTEKGKDVELRCDPISGHTALYWYRQSLGQGLEFLIYFQGNSAPDKSGLPSDRFSAERTGGSVSTLTIQRTQQEDSAVYLCASSLAGTGYSNQPQHFGDGTRLSIL.

This clonotype turned up a few times. This sequence joins TRBV6-5 and TRBJ1-2, with a possible D match to TRBD1 (6 bases). Trimming stripped 2 bases from V and 4 bases from J, with 14 bases between. This CDR3 contains 15 residues. Germline V gene lookup returns CDR1 MNHEY and CDR2 SVGAGI. CDR3 region: CASSYRGALTYGYTF. The CDR3, as DNA: TGTGCCAGCAGTTACCGGGGGGCCCTCACCTATGGCTACACCTTC.

The chain carries TRBV7-9 and TRBJ2-7, with D perhaps TRBD1 or TRBD2 (6 bases each). Germline assignment: CDR1 SEHNR and CDR2 FQNEAQ (reference sequence). The V end lost 2 bases, the J end lost 2 bases, and 16 bases lay between the germline ends. The CDR3 runs to 16 residues. CDR3 in DNA: TGTGCCAGCAGCTTACAGGGGAGGTGGGATCCCTACGAGCAGTACTTC. Its translation: CASSLQGRWDPYEQYF.

Concerning this clonotype: A much larger clone differs from this one at a single base, so this may be a read error. The final CDR3 position lacks the conserved phenylalanine or tryptophan, pointing to a likely read error. The chain recombines TRBV19 with TRBJ1-5; D not resolved. The germline V gene has CDR1 LNHDA and CDR2 SQIVND (reference sequence). V lost 9 bases and J lost 7, with 13 bases in between. The CDR3 is 12 residues long. CDR3 DNA: TGTGCCAGCAACCTGAGGCGGCAGCCCCAGCATCTT. This translates into CASNLRRQPQHL.

The table lists this clonotype with many counts. J is TRBJ2-1 and V is TRBV11-3; tentatively, D is TRBD2 (6 bases). Germline V lookup: CDR1 SGHNT, CDR2 YENEEA. The CDR3 is made up of 11 amino acids. V lost 5 bases, J lost 7 bases, and 6 bases lay in between. The CDR3 reads CASSRGNEQFF. In DNA, the CDR3 is TGTGCCAGCAGCCGGGGGAATGAGCAGTTCTTC.

This clonotype has just a few counts. A much larger clone lies one base from this, so it may be a read error. V gene TRBV28 combines with J gene TRBJ2-7; D not certain. Looked up from germline, CDR1 is MDHEN and CDR2 is SYDVKM. The CDR3 extends over 12 amino acids. CDR3 protein: CASSSDLYERYF. Written as DNA, the CDR3 is TGTGCCAGCAGCTCCGACCTCTACGAGCGGTACTTC.

At least ten counts were recorded for this clonotype. This sequence joins TRBV5-5 and TRBJ2-3; no clear D gene. The CDR3 spans 12 residues. Germline V gives CDR1 SGHKS, CDR2 YYEKEE (reference sequence). The V end was cut by 4 bases, the J end by 6 bases, with 9 bases between. Here the CDR3 reads CASSLAVDTQYF. CDR3 in DNA: TGTGCCAGCAGCCTCGCCGTGGATACGCAGTATTTT.

Regarding this clonotype: Just one base apart from a much larger clone, this may be a read error. The J gene is TRBJ2-1, the V gene TRBV13; D possibly corresponds to TRBD2 (6 bases). Germline values: CDR1 PRHDT, CDR2 FYEKMQ (reference sequence). This CDR3 spans 13 amino acids. The CDR3 is CVSSPEGLFEQFF. The CDR3 nucleotides read TGTGTCAGCAGCCCCGAAGGACTATTTGAGCAGTTCTTC.

This clonotype was detected many times. The chain has TRBV6-1 and TRBJ2-7; TRBD1 is a possible D gene (6 bases). Per the germline V gene, CDR1 is MNHNS and CDR2 is SASEGT. The CDR3 totals 14 residues. V gave up 3 bases and J gave up 4 bases, with 13 bases separating them. Written as DNA, the CDR3 is TGTGCCAGCAGTGAGCTGACAGGTGGTTACGAGCAGTACTTC. Encoded protein: CASSELTGGYEQYF.

This clonotype was seen repeatedly, ten times or more. The chain employs TRBV29-1 and TRBJ1-1; TRBD1 might be the D (6 bases). Germline CDR1 reads SQVTM; CDR2 reads ANQGSEA. Trimming removed 7 bases from V and 6 bases from J, with 9 bases in between. The CDR3 is 10 amino acids. The CDR3 spells CSAHRAEAFF. In nucleotides, the CDR3 is TGCAGCGCCCACAGGGCTGAAGCTTTCTTT.

This clonotype showed up just a few times. This chain joins TRBV9 and TRBJ1-2; TRBD1 matches 8 bases. The J segment lost 4 bases and the V segment lost 3 bases, leaving 8 bases of the junction unmatched. The CDR3 runs 15 residues. Germline CDR1 SGDLS, CDR2 YYNGEE. CDR3: CASSAGQAIIYGYTF. In DNA form, the CDR3 reads TGTGCCAGCAGCGCGGGACAGGCGATAATCTATGGCTACACCTTC.

This clonotype was counted many times. The chain has TRBV11-1 and TRBJ2-7, with TRBD1 as a possible D gene (6 bases). From germline, CDR1 is SGHAT and CDR2 FQDESV (reference sequence). Trimming shortened V by 5 bases and J by 6 bases, and 17 bases separated the two germline ends. The CDR3 totals 14 residues. For the CDR3, the DNA is TGTGCCAGCAGCCCAAATACAGGGTTCAGCGAGCAGTACTTC. Protein: CASSPNTGFSEQYF.

A few counts support this clonotype. This rearrangement joins TRBV7-9 to TRBJ1-4; TRBD1 might be the D (5 bases). Between the trimmed V and J ends, which lost 3 bases and 8 bases, there was a span of 19 bases. Germline V gene sequence: CDR1 SEHNR, CDR2 FQNEAQ (reference sequence). The CDR3 sequence is 16 residues long. This CDR3 is CASSLLLSGTLEKLFF. DNA of the CDR3: TGTGCCAGCAGCTTGCTCCTTTCAGGGACCCTCGAAAAACTGTTTTTT.

This clonotype was detected only a few times. V usage is TRBV11-2 and J usage is TRBJ2-5; 8 bases fit TRBD2. V shed 4 bases and J 3 bases; nucleotides not matched to a gene: 13. This CDR3 is 17 amino acids long. Germline values: CDR1 SGHAT, CDR2 FQNNGV. The CDR3 nucleotides read TGTGCCAGCAGCTGGCCACCACAGACTAGCGCCAAAGAGACCCAGTACTTC. It yields the protein CASSWPPQTSAKETQYF.

This clonotype was picked up many times. The chain uses TRBV2 and TRBJ2-3, with TRBD2 matching over 11 bases. CDR3 size: 14 residues. From germline, CDR1 is SNHLY and CDR2 FYNNEI. Trimming cost V 6 bases and J 4 bases; bases outside gene matches: 3. CDR3 region: CASRVSGGADTQYF. DNA for the CDR3: TGTGCCAGCAGGGTTAGCGGGGGGGCAGATACGCAGTATTTT.

This clonotype came up many times. The chain has TRBV23-1 and TRBJ1-6; 10 bases match TRBD1. TRBV23-1 is known as an ORF, though its function is uncertain. J lost 7 bases, V lost 4 bases, and 10 bases had no gene match. The CDR3 is 17 residues long. CDR3 residues: CASSRDGDRGCNSPLHF. The DNA of the CDR3 is TGCGCCAGCAGTCGAGATGGGGACAGGGGATGCAATTCACCCCTCCACTTT.

A word on this clonotype: Its ends do not fully match the called genes, so a read error is possible. The V and J genes are TRBV20-1 and TRBJ2-2; D remains ambiguous. Germline CDR1 DFQATT, CDR2 SNEGSKA (reference sequence). The CDR3 contains 13 residues. CDR3 residues: CSAKHTNAGELFF. As DNA, the CDR3 is TGCAGTGCTAAGCATACGAACGCCGGGGAGCTGTTTTTT.

This clonotype was observed many times. V is TRBV5-5 and J is TRBJ1-5; possibly TRBD1 for D (5 bases). Between the trimmed V and J ends, which lost 1 base and 0 bases, there was a span of 11 bases. Germline loops: CDR1 SGHKS, CDR2 YYEKEE (reference sequence). The CDR3 is 16 amino acids. CDR3 nucleotides: TGTGCCAGCAGCTTGTGGGGAGACAGTAGCAATCAGCCCCAGCATTTT. Residues: CASSLWGDSSNQPQHF. Supplemented by reference TRBV5-5 and TRBJ1-5, the full variable domain reads DAGVTQSPTHLIKTRGQQVTLRCSPISGHKSVSWYQQVLGQGPQFIFQYYEKEERGRGNFPDRFSARQFPNYSSELNVNALLLGDSALYLCASSLWGDSSNQPQHFGDGTRLSIL.

In regard to this clonotype: At one end the junction does not follow the germline gene, possibly because of a read error. J is TRBJ2-5 and V is TRBV4-1; 7 bases align to TRBD2. The CDR3 is made up of 16 amino acids. Germline V gene data show CDR1 as MGHRA and CDR2 as YSYEKL. The CDR3 loop is CVSSQDASGGLGTQYF. The CDR3 bases are TGCGTCAGCAGCCAAGATGCTAGCGGAGGTTTAGGGACCCAGTACTTC.

This clonotype was seen at least ten times. J is TRBJ2-6 and V is TRBV28; a possible D gene is TRBD1 (6 bases). The V and J ends lost 4 bases and 0 bases respectively, with 16 bases between them. This CDR3 is 18 amino acids long. Per germline, CDR1 MDHEN and CDR2 SYDVKM. The CDR3 protein is CASSSVRGKSSGANVLTF. CDR3 sequence (DNA): TGTGCCAGCAGTTCCGTGAGGGGGAAAAGCTCTGGGGCCAACGTCCTGACTTTC.

In its sample, this clonotype was seen many times. The genes are TRBV20-1 and TRBJ2-1; D ambiguous. The CDR3 extends over 12 amino acids. V gave up 6 bases and J gave up 8 bases, with 14 bases separating them. Germline V gives CDR1 DFQATT, CDR2 SNEGSKA (reference sequence). DNA for the CDR3: TGCAGTGCCACCGCTGTGGACGATGAGCAGTTCTTC. This sequence encodes CSATAVDDEQFF.

A few counts support this clonotype. The gene calls are TRBV5-1 and TRBJ2-1, with TRBD2 matching over 7 bases. CDR1 is SGHRS, CDR2 YFSETQ, per germline. V dropped 4 bases and J dropped 4; count of bases not matched to a gene: 8. There are 15 residues in the CDR3. The CDR3 protein is CASSGTSDPYNEQFF. The CDR3 DNA reads TGCGCCAGCAGCGGAACTAGCGACCCTTACAATGAGCAGTTCTTC. Drawing the rest from reference TRBV5-1 and TRBJ2-1, the complete variable domain is KAGVTQTPRYLIKTRGQQVTLSCSPISGHRSVSWYQQTPGQGLQFLFEYFSETQRNKGNFPGRFSGRQFSNSRSEMNVSTLELGDSALYLCASSGTSDPYNEQFFGPGTRLTVL.

This clonotype was detected many times. The CDR3 DNA reads TGCAGCGTTCCAACAGGAACTAGCACAGATACGCAGTATTTT. Its protein product is CSVPTGTSTDTQYF. V gene TRBV29-1 combines with J gene TRBJ2-3; D may be TRBD1 (5 bases). Per germline, CDR1 SQVTM and CDR2 ANQGSEA. Trimming shortened V by 5 bases and J by 0 bases, and 12 bases separated the two germline ends. The CDR3 contains 14 residues.

The CDR3 region has the DNA TGTGCCAGCAGAGTTTGGGTTGGAGGGAGAGGTCACCGGCAGTACTTC. This sequence encodes CASRVWVGGRGHRQYF. V usage is TRBV27 and J usage is TRBJ2-7, with a tentative D call TRBD2 (6 bases). The germline gives CDR1 MNHEY, CDR2 SMNVEV (reference sequence). CDR3 length: 16 amino acids. Trimming took 6 bases from V and 9 from J, leaving 27 bases between them.

This clonotype has ten or more counts. The chain uses TRBV6-2 or TRBV6-3 and TRBJ1-2, with TRBD1 matching 8 bases. This CDR3 has 17 amino acids. CDR1 and CDR2 (germline): MNHEY, SVGEGT. V lost 3 bases and J lost 4; bases outside the gene matches: 13. The CDR3 here is CASSYIRGTGASYGYTF. CDR3 DNA: TGTGCCAGCAGTTATATCCGAGGGACAGGCGCGAGCTATGGCTACACCTTC.

This clonotype has a count of ten or more. This sequence joins TRBV29-1 and TRBJ1-2; no clear D. Looked up from germline, CDR1 is SQVTM and CDR2 is ANQGSEA. The CDR3 has 15 residues. Trimming pared 5 bases from V and 2 bases from J, leaving 18 bases between. CDR3 nucleotide sequence: TGCAGCGTTATTTGGACCACAGAATACAACTATGGCTACACCTTC. It yields the protein CSVIWTTEYNYGYTF.

This clonotype was recorded many times. The chain uses TRBV6-1 and TRBJ2-1, with D uncertain. Germline V gives CDR1 MNHNS, CDR2 SASEGT. V lost 1 base and J lost 4, with 5 bases in between. This CDR3 region has 13 residues. The CDR3 DNA is TGTGCCAGCAGTGAAGACAGTTACAATGAGCAGTTCTTC. Its protein is CASSEDSYNEQFF.

In the case of this clonotype: The germline gene is not matched at one end of the junction; a read error may be the cause. The chain joins TRBV27 to TRBJ2-6, with a tentative D call TRBD1 (6 bases). Germline assignment: CDR1 MNHEY and CDR2 SMNVEV (reference sequence). The CDR3 has 16 residues. CDR3 protein: CASSLSGAPGANVPTF. The DNA for the CDR3 is TGTGCCAGCAGTTTATCGGGGGCCCCTGGGGCCAACGTCCCGACTTTC.

The chain carries TRBV3-1 and TRBJ1-5; D is possibly TRBD1 (5 bases). V dropped 0 bases and J dropped 9 bases, with 15 bases sitting between them. Germline V gene lookup returns CDR1 LGHDT and CDR2 YNNKEL (reference sequence). The CDR3 extends over 15 amino acids. The CDR3 here is CASSQDWGLDRPQHF. As DNA, the CDR3 is TGTGCCAGCAGCCAAGATTGGGGCCTCGACCGGCCCCAGCATTTT.

As regards this clonotype: A read error may be the cause here, since a much bigger clone is one base away. The chain is built from TRBV7-6 and TRBJ1-1; a weak D match, TRBD1 (6 bases). CDR1 and CDR2 from the germline V gene are SGHVS and FNYEAQ. This CDR3 contains 13 residues. CDR3 region: CASTPFGGTEASF. The CDR3 coding sequence is TGTGCCAGCACCCCGTTCGGGGGCACTGAAGCTTCCTTT.

Comments on this clonotype: A read error may be the cause here, since a much bigger clone is one base away. V is TRBV5-4 and J is TRBJ2-7, with TRBD2 identical over 11 bases. Germline V lookup: CDR1 SGHNT, CDR2 YYREEE (reference sequence). This CDR3 contains 17 residues. Unmatched junction bases numbered 18, after V lost 7 bases and J lost 6 bases. CDR3 sequence: CASGRRLAGGLIPEQYF. In nucleotides, the CDR3 is TGTGCCAGCGGCAGGAGGCTAGCGGGAGGTTTGATCCCCGAGCAGTACTTC.